Listed below are T cell receptor beta chains from one sample, sequenced in a study of Graves' ophthalmopathy and Graves' hyperthyroidism. One entry per CDR3 protein results from TCRdb running MiXCR on the multiplex PCR reads. This table has roughly 400,000 distinct CDR3 sequences, approximately 15% appearing once. The sequenced material came from peripheral blood. Every receptor here comes from a young woman with stable Graves' hyperthyroidism. The conserved cysteine and the conserved F or W are not part of the CDR3 here.

v_call	j_call	cdr3_aa
TRBV11-2	TRBJ1-1	ASIARASGEAF
TRBV12-3/TRBV12-4	TRBJ1-5	ASSSPPGQGARQPQH
TRBV6-9	TRBJ1-2	ASSYWRTGQGALGYGYT
TRBV2	TRBJ1-1	ASSDDFSWSNTEAF
TRBV12-3/TRBV12-4	TRBJ2-3	ASSSPTGSDTQY
TRBV11-3	TRBJ2-5	ASSTLGYDKRETQY
TRBV28	TRBJ2-5	ASTSDRGRTETQY
TRBV2	TRBJ1-2	ASTLRGGGYGYT
TRBV6-5	TRBJ2-4	ASVRETKNIQY
TRBV4-1	TRBJ1-2	ASSQEGRKDGYT
TRBV20-1	TRBJ2-1	SASAASGNNEQF
TRBV9	TRBJ1-2	ASTGVPVDGYT
TRBV12-3/TRBV12-4	TRBJ1-1	ASSRGGGARGAF
TRBV24-1	TRBJ1-1	ATSEANRDGITEAF
TRBV29-1	TRBJ2-7	SVAGGRQGIYEQY
TRBV24-1	TRBJ2-7	ATSDVQGYEQY
TRBV5-1	TRBJ1-2	ASSLNVLEHYGYT
TRBV3-1	TRBJ2-7	ASSQQATSGYEQD
TRBV6-5	TRBJ2-2	ASSLTGGVTGELF
TRBV5-1	TRBJ2-2	ASSQTGTGNTGELF
TRBV6-1	TRBJ1-1	ASSDWRQVLTEAF
TRBV7-8	TRBJ1-1	ASSALRMNTEAF
TRBV20-1	TRBJ1-5	SASRLGQPQH
TRBV20-1	TRBJ1-1	SASRGGTEAF
TRBV7-9	TRBJ1-5	ASSLMGKPQH
TRBV5-1	TRBJ1-1	ASGGQMNTEAF
TRBV20-1	TRBJ2-7	SASNPRQTPYEQY
TRBV9	TRBJ1-2	ASSVEGLGLYNYGYT
TRBV2	TRBJ1-5	ASRGQLLSQPQH
TRBV19	TRBJ1-1	ASSEQGHTEAF
TRBV6-1	TRBJ2-7	ASSESPATDEQY
TRBV20-1	TRBJ2-2	SARSGGPSRAGELF
TRBV9	TRBJ2-4	ASSVESSGGKNIQY
TRBV6-2/TRBV6-3	TRBJ1-1	ASSRRRVALNTEAF
TRBV24-1	TRBJ2-6	ATSDPWDHSGANVLT
TRBV5-1	TRBJ1-1	ASSRTERNTEAF
TRBV6-5	TRBJ1-6	ASSSPLGGAGSPLH
TRBV14	TRBJ1-2	ASSQDVGNYGYT